This T cell receptor beta chain was documented in a study of radiation and T cells in renal cell carcinoma. Whole-study results and caveats: In blood, top tumor clones expanded by 2 weeks, shrinking by 4. No pretreatment tumor biopsies were available for baseline clonotypes.

Comments on this clone: The target antigen is unknown.

The CDR3 is 15 amino acids. Germline V lookup: CDR1 SGHTA, CDR2 FQGNSA. V lost 5 bases to trimming and J lost 4 bases; unmatched junction nucleotides: 10. Data came from immunoSEQ multiplex PCR; TCRdb stores just in-frame clones and leaves some out. In the table there are approximately 80,000 clones, about nine tenths of which are singletons. Time point described: blood 4 weeks post-SBRT, at nephrectomy. Treatment given: 15 Gy SBRT to primary tumor, nephrectomy 4 weeks later. Nephrectomy followed 15 Gy stereotactic body radiation by 4 weeks. After SBRT, blood was collected at 2 and 4 weeks, plus baseline.

The receptor's source is a woman aged 70 to 79 with renal cell carcinoma. The chain couples TRBV7-2 to TRBJ2-7, with 8 nucleotides matching TRBD1. The material sequenced was blood, taken from a patient whose treatment included radiotherapy and nephrectomy. The CDR3 coding sequence is TGTGCCAGCAGCCTATCTTCGACAGGGGCGTACGAGCAGTACTTC. Amino acids: CASSLSSTGAYEQYF.